This TCR beta chain was sequenced in a study of patients and donors after allogeneic stem cell transplantation. TCRdb ran MiXCR on the RT-PCR reads and lists one entry per CDR3 protein. The sample records about 89,000 distinct CDR3 sequences, 48% being singletons. This clonotype showed up just a few times. The germline V gene has CDR1 LGHNA and CDR2 YSLEER. The CDR3 extends over 15 amino acids. V shed 4 bases, J shed 7 bases, and the junction held 10 bases outside the gene matches. The V and J genes are TRBV4-3 and TRBJ1-2, with TRBD1 matching 9 bases. The TCR comes from a human donor who was either an allogeneic HSCT recipient or a stem cell or donor lymphocyte infusion donor (not recorded which). It is not recorded whose cells these are; they may come from a transplant donor. The sequencing input was blood, either unsorted or a sorted T cell fraction (not recorded which). The CDR3 nucleotides are TGCGCCAGCAGCCCACTTCCGGGACAGGGACGTGGCTACACCTTC. Translating gives CASSPLPGQGRGYTF.